These T cell receptor beta chains were read from a single sample in a study of blood T cell repertoires in COVID-19. The method was immunoSEQ multiplex PCR; TCRdb's version includes in-frame clones alone and lacks a portion of them. Among some 200,000 clones, more than 75% were seen once, and the ten largest hold 5.9%. Sample: peripheral blood. These receptors originate from an elderly man with acute or convalescent COVID-19. Both conserved end residues are part of each CDR3. A D gene is named only where the DNA matches it firmly. Clone size is stated in some rows and not others, as once, few, many or a class when expanded.

V gene	D gene	clone size	J gene	CDR3 protein	CDR3 DNA
TRBV2	NA	NA	TRBJ2-1	CASTQIRGGGNEQFF	TGTGCCAGCACCCAGATACGGGGAGGGGGCAATGAGCAGTTCTTC
TRBV30	TRBD1	NA	TRBJ1-4	CAWAQGANEKLFF	TGTGCCTGGGCACAGGGGGCTAATGAAAAACTGTTTTTT
TRBV7-2	TRBD2	once	TRBJ2-1	CASSKTAGNSYNEQFF	TGTGCCAGCAGCAAAACAGCGGGGAACTCCTACAATGAGCAGTTCTTC
TRBV30	TRBD2	NA	TRBJ2-1	CAWGRTSGLQRKQFF	TGTGCCTGGGGCCGGACTAGCGGCCTCCAGAGGAAGCAGTTCTTC
TRBV5-1	NA	NA	TRBJ1-5	CASSPSYGEGNQPQHF	TGCGCCAGCAGCCCCTCCTACGGGGAAGGCAATCAGCCCCAGCATTTT
TRBV11-1	NA	NA	TRBJ2-3	CASSLRGISTDTQYF	TGTGCCAGCAGCTTAAGGGGGATAAGCACAGATACGCAGTATTTT
TRBV7-9	NA	NA	TRBJ1-1	CASSLVGGSTEAFF	TGTGCCAGCAGCTTAGTCGGTGGGAGCACTGAAGCTTTCTTT
TRBV28	TRBD1	NA	TRBJ2-7	CASSSRTTGSYEQYF	TGTGCCAGCAGTTCCCGAACGACAGGGAGCTACGAGCAGTACTTC
TRBV4-2	NA	once	TRBJ2-5	CASSQGPQEETQYF	TGTGCCAGCAGCCAAGGCCCACAAGAAGAGACCCAGTACTTC
TRBV7-2	TRBD2	NA	TRBJ2-1	CASMEGLAGVEQFF	TGTGCCAGCATGGAGGGACTAGCGGGAGTGGAGCAGTTCTTC
TRBV14	NA	NA	TRBJ2-2	CASSQDLRRRGGELFF	TGTGCCAGCAGCCAAGATCTGCGGCGCCGAGGCGGGGAGCTGTTTTTT
TRBV27	TRBD2	NA	TRBJ2-7	CASSLSAGDSYEQYF	TGTGCCAGCAGTTTATCTGCGGGGGACTCCTACGAGCAGTACTTC
TRBV7-9	NA	NA	TRBJ1-4	CASSLADLNEKLFF	TGTGCCAGCAGCTTGGCAGACTTAAATGAAAAACTGTTTTTT
TRBV5-6	TRBD1	NA	TRBJ1-1	CASSWKAGQGARNTEAFF	TGTGCCAGCAGCTGGAAAGCGGGACAGGGGGCCCGGAACACTGAAGCTTTCTTT
TRBV18	TRBD2	NA	TRBJ2-1	CASSILGSASGGWFNEQFF	TGTGCCAGCTCAATTCTAGGGTCGGCTAGCGGAGGGTGGTTCAATGAGCAGTTCTTC
TRBV10-3	NA	NA	TRBJ1-1	CAISAGTPPDTEAFF	TGTGCCATCAGTGCCGGGACTCCCCCTGACACTGAAGCTTTCTTT
TRBV7-2	TRBD1	once	TRBJ1-1	CASSPRDSLNTEAFF	TGTGCCAGCAGCCCGAGGGACAGCTTGAACACTGAAGCTTTCTTT
TRBV20-1	TRBD1	few	TRBJ1-2	CSGTGGYGYTF	TGCAGTGGCACAGGGGGCTATGGCTACACCTTC
TRBV7-8	NA	NA	TRBJ1-3	CASSIQANGGNTIYF	TGTGCCAGCAGCATACAGGCGAACGGAGGAAACACCATATATTTT
TRBV4-2	NA	NA	TRBJ1-1	CASSQVLGEVTEAFF	TGTGCCAGCAGCCAAGTCCTCGGTGAGGTCACTGAAGCTTTCTTT
TRBV7-2	TRBD2	NA	TRBJ2-5	CASRLNRGEQTQYF	TGTGCCAGCAGATTAAATCGGGGGGAGCAGACCCAGTACTTC
TRBV11-3	TRBD2	few	TRBJ2-1	CASSLDGLAGVDEQFF	TGTGCCAGCAGCTTAGACGGACTAGCGGGAGTTGATGAGCAGTTCTTC
TRBV19	NA	NA	TRBJ1-2	CASSIGAGSGYTF	TGTGCCAGTAGTATAGGCGCGGGAAGTGGCTACACCTTC
TRBV5-1	NA	NA	TRBJ2-5	CASSPLLQGETQYF	TGCGCCAGCAGCCCTCTCCTTCAGGGAGAGACCCAGTACTTC
TRBV27	TRBD1	NA	TRBJ1-2	CASSSDRGNYGYTF	TGTGCCAGCAGTTCCGACAGGGGGAACTATGGCTACACCTTC
TRBV23-1	NA	NA	TRBJ2-5	CASSQYRAAGETQYF	TGCGCCAGCAGTCAATACCGGGCCGCGGGGGAGACCCAGTACTTC
TRBV3-1/TRBV3-2	TRBD2	NA	TRBJ2-7	CASSQETGGYEQYF	TGTGCCAGCAGCCAAGAAACGGGAGGCTACGAGCAGTACTTC
TRBV10-2	NA	NA	TRBJ1-6	CASSESESSYNSPLHF	TGCGCCAGCAGTGAGTCGGAGAGCTCCTATAATTCACCCCTCCACTTT
TRBV30	NA	NA	TRBJ1-2	CALSQGNYGYTF	TGTGCCTTGTCACAGGGTAACTATGGCTACACCTTC
TRBV5-6	TRBD2	NA	TRBJ2-3	CASGGGIAGALREDTQYF	TGTGCCAGCGGTGGAGGTATAGCGGGAGCCTTAAGGGAAGATACGCAGTATTTT
TRBV19	TRBD1	NA	TRBJ1-4	CATNRDRGEKLFF	TGTGCCACCAACCGGGACAGGGGTGAAAAACTGTTTTTT
TRBV19	TRBD1	once	TRBJ1-5	CASSSGQGARQPQHF	TGTGCCAGTAGTTCGGGACAGGGGGCGCGTCAGCCCCAGCATTTT
TRBV29-1	TRBD1	once	TRBJ1-1	CSAKQGRGEAFF	TGCAGCGCGAAACAGGGGCGAGGTGAAGCTTTCTTT
TRBV12-3/TRBV12-4	NA	NA	TRBJ2-3	CASSVRVTDTQYF	TGTGCCAGCAGTGTTCGGGTGACAGATACGCAGTATTTT
TRBV9	TRBD2	NA	TRBJ2-1	CASSVRTSGYNEQFF	TGTGCCAGCAGCGTAAGGACTAGCGGTTACAATGAGCAGTTCTTC
TRBV24-1	TRBD1	NA	TRBJ2-2	CATSERTGGVSGELFF	TGTGCCACCAGTGAGAGAACAGGGGGAGTGAGCGGGGAGCTGTTTTTT
TRBV9	TRBD2	NA	TRBJ2-5	CASSARPGLATQETQYF	TGTGCCAGCAGCGCCAGACCGGGACTAGCGACCCAAGAGACCCAGTACTTC
TRBV12-5	TRBD1	NA	TRBJ2-2	CASGHGGTGAGELFF	TGTGCTAGTGGTCACGGAGGGACAGGGGCCGGGGAGCTGTTTTTT
TRBV27	NA	NA	TRBJ2-2	CASSLYDTNTGELFF	TGTGCCAGCAGTTTATACGACACTAACACCGGGGAGCTGTTTTTT
TRBV5-6	TRBD2	NA	TRBJ2-1	CASSWTGGVYNEQFF	TGTGCCAGCAGCTGGACGGGAGGAGTCTACAATGAGCAGTTCTTC